This T cell receptor beta chain was identified in a study of shared clonotypes between healthy human individuals. Repertoires were generated with immunoSEQ multiplex PCR, while TCRdb's copy carries only in-frame clones and drops some. The table includes about 340,000 clones, around 70% detected once. Germline V gene data show CDR1 as KGHSH and CDR2 as LQKENI. J gave up 4 bases and V 3 bases, and 2 bases lay outside the gene matches. This CDR3 has 14 amino acids. This TCR was recovered from a man aged 25 to 45 in good health. This sequence joins TRBV18 and TRBJ1-1, with 10 bases aligning to TRBD1. Sequenced material: memory CD4+ T cells sorted from blood. Subset meaning: CD45RA-negative fraction. CDR3 sequence reads: CASSPGQGTTEAFF. As DNA, the CDR3 is TGTGCCAGCTCACCGGGACAGGGGACCACTGAAGCTTTCTTT. Using reference TRBV18 and TRBJ1-1 for the parts outside the CDR3, the full variable domain is NAGVMQNPRHLVRRRGQEARLRCSPMKGHSHVYWYRQLPEEGLKFMVYLQKENIIDESGMPKERFSAEFPKEGPSILRIQQVVRGDSAAYFCASSPGQGTTEAFFGQGTRLTVV.